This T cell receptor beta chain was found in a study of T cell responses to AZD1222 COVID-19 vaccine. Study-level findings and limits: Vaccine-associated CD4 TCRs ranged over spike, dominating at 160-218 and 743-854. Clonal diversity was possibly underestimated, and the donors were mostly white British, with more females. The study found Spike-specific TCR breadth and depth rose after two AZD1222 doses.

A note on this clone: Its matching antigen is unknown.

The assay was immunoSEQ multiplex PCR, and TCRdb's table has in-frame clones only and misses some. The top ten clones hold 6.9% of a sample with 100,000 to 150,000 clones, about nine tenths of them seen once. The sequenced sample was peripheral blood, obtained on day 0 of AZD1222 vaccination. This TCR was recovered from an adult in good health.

CDR3 protein: CASSETGKGHEQYF. The CDR3 DNA reads TGTGCCAGCTCCGAGACAGGGAAGGGTCACGAGCAGTACTTC. The chain employs TRBV18 and TRBJ2-7; 7 bases are shared with TRBD1. Germline V CDR1 and CDR2: KGHSH, LQKENI. This CDR3 is built from 14 residues. V lost 6 bases, J lost 5 bases, and 10 bases stayed unmatched. The entire variable domain, with the rest obtained from reference TRBV18 and TRBJ2-7, is as follows: NAGVMQNPRHLVRRRGQEARLRCSPMKGHSHVYWYRQLPEEGLKFMVYLQKENIIDESGMPKERFSAEFPKEGPSILRIQQVVRGDSAAYFCASSETGKGHEQYFGPGTRLTVT.